This T cell receptor beta chain derives from a study of blood T cell repertoires in COVID-19. On the study more broadly: Material from acute and convalescent COVID-19 was sourced from the United States, Italy and Spain. From T cells, B-cell-depleted T cells, or PBMCs came the material, which was cDNA or gDNA.

This CDR3 has 19 amino acids. Trimming took 2 bases from V and 0 from J, leaving 22 bases between them. Germline CDR1 and CDR2: MNHEY and SVGEGT. This clone was observed once. In the source study's methods: Researchers report that nucleated cell counts were estimated from reference gene primer amplification. Only in-frame clones appear in the TCRdb table, and some are missing; sequencing was by immunoSEQ multiplex PCR. V and J calls and clone size follow that table, whereas D and trimming were derived from the DNA. The data show 270,000 or so clones, with roughly 89% seen just once and less than 3% held by the top ten.

Sequencing was carried out using peripheral blood. The source is a woman in her twenties or thirties with active or convalescent COVID-19. The chain is built from TRBV6-2 or TRBV6-3 and TRBJ1-1, with D possibly being TRBD1 (5 bases). The CDR3 DNA is TGTGCCAGCAGTTACAGGGCAGACGCGGCGGGGGTTATGAACACTGAAGCTTTCTTT. This gives the protein CASSYRADAAGVMNTEAFF.